These 19 T cell receptor beta chains were sequenced from one sample in a study of low-dose radiotherapy and immunotherapy resistance in tumors. cDNA synthesis used a TRAV/TRBV-specific primer set for both chains. TCRs underwent 15 to 25 PCR cycles of amplification with a constant-region primer and V-primer adapter. TCRdb re-derived calls from the reads in MiXCR, one entry per CDR3 protein. The sample shows about 64,000 distinct CDR3 sequences, 26% of them seen only once. As to time point: before trial treatment. The sample here was PBMCs, taken before treatment. Source of these receptors: a male donor with rectosigmoid adenocarcinoma.

This clonotype occurred a few times. The chain employs TRBV18 and TRBJ2-3, with 8 bases matching TRBD2. Germline trimming cut 1 base from V and 2 bases from J; bases unmatched to any gene: 5. Germline CDR1 KGHSH, CDR2 LQKENI. The CDR3 covers 16 residues. The CDR3 DNA sequence: TGTGCCAGCTCACCACTCCGCGGGGGGCTCACAGATACGCAGTATTTT. Its protein is CASSPLRGGLTDTQYF.

Regarding this clonotype: This likely reflects a read error, since a far larger clone is one base away. The chain employs TRBV5-8 and TRBJ2-1, with a weak D call TRBD1 (6 bases). Per the germline V gene, CDR1 is SGHTS and CDR2 is YDEGEE. This CDR3 is built from 14 residues. V shed 2 bases and J shed 10 bases, with 16 bases lying between them. This CDR3 reads CASSFRGQGYEQFF. The CDR3 DNA reads TGTGCCAGCAGCTTCAGGGGCCAGGGCTACGAGCAGTTCTTC.

This clonotype has a count of ten or more. The V and J genes are TRBV7-2 and TRBJ2-7; 10 positions agree with TRBD2. Germline V CDR1 and CDR2: SGHTA, FQGNSA. The V and J ends lost 0 bases and 0 bases, in that order; junction bases with no gene match: 2. The CDR3 contains 16 residues. CDR3 sequence: CASSLASSGGSYEQYF. CDR3 bases: TGTGCCAGCAGCTTAGCGTCTAGCGGGGGCTCCTACGAGCAGTACTTC.

The gene calls are TRBV7-8 and TRBJ2-7, with a possible D match to TRBD1 (5 bases). The CDR3 is 14 residues long. Germline V gene sequence: CDR1 SGHVS, CDR2 FQNEAQ. V was clipped by 1 base and J by 3 bases, with 10 bases between them. CDR3 amino acids: CASSLGGQGYEQYF. DNA of the CDR3: TGTGCCAGCAGCTTAGGGGGCCAGGGCTACGAGCAGTACTTC.

This clonotype appeared many times. V usage is TRBV6-6 and J usage is TRBJ1-3, with TRBD1 as a possible D gene (5 bases). The CDR3 runs to 18 residues. Trimming took 2 bases from V and 0 from J, leaving 17 bases between them. Looked up from germline, CDR1 is MNHNY and CDR2 is SVGAGI (reference sequence). The CDR3 sequence: CASSYTSQGPPSGNTIYF. The CDR3 nucleotides read TGTGCCAGCAGTTACACAAGCCAGGGACCGCCCTCTGGAAACACCATATATTTT.

The chain combines TRBV10-1 with TRBJ2-7, with TRBD2 as a possible D gene (6 bases). Trimming shortened V by 6 bases and J by 6 bases, and 21 bases separated the two germline ends. CDR1 and CDR2 (germline): WNHNN, SYGVQD (reference sequence). The CDR3 contains 15 residues. As DNA, the CDR3 is TGCGCCAGCAGCCAGGTGGAGGGAGCCCTCGGCGAGCAGTACTTC. This translates into CASSQVEGALGEQYF.

This chain links TRBV7-2 with TRBJ1-3; 7 bases match TRBD1. The trim removed 5 bases at V and 2 bases at J, leaving 3 bases unmatched. This CDR3 is 14 amino acids long. In germline, CDR1 is SGHTA, CDR2 FQGNSA. CDR3 DNA: TGTGCCAGCAGCGCGGGGACAGCTGGAAACACCATATATTTT. This gives the protein CASSAGTAGNTIYF.

The table lists this clonotype with many counts. This sequence joins TRBV3-1 and TRBJ2-1, with 14 bases fitting TRBD2. Germline-derived CDR1 and CDR2 are LGHDT and YNNKEL (reference sequence). CDR3 size: 15 residues. Trimming took 3 bases from V and 13 from J; bases not matched to a gene: 8. The CDR3 DNA reads TGTGCCAGCAGCCAGATCTCGACTAGCGGGGGGGCTCAGTTCTTC. Translation: CASSQISTSGGAQFF.

Concerning this clonotype itself: A far larger clone is off by one base, so a read error is likely. V gene TRBV4-3 combines with J gene TRBJ2-7; tentatively, D is TRBD2 (5 bases). Germline V gene data show CDR1 as LGHNA and CDR2 as YSLEER. The CDR3 is 17 residues long. V was shortened by 1 base and J by 0 bases, with 16 bases between the two germline ends. CDR3 amino acids: CASSQGLGHGGSYEQYF. The CDR3 DNA reads as TGCGCCAGCAGCCAAGGATTAGGGCATGGAGGCTCCTACGAGCAGTACTTC.

The V call is TRBV28, the J call TRBJ2-7; maybe TRBD2 (5 bases). CDR1 is MDHEN, CDR2 SYDVKM, per germline. CDR3 length: 14 amino acids. Trimming stripped 7 bases from V and 5 bases from J, with 18 bases between. CDR3 in DNA: TGTGCCAGCAAAAGAAACGGAGGCCTCCACGAGCAGTACTTC. It encodes CASKRNGGLHEQYF.

This clonotype appeared many times. The V gene is TRBV7-2, the J gene TRBJ1-3; D is undetermined. The CDR3 length is 13 residues. CDR1 is SGHTA, CDR2 FQGNSA, per germline. Trimming pared 8 bases from V and 0 bases from J, leaving 8 bases between. The CDR3 DNA sequence: TGTGCCAGCCGCACAAGCTCTGGAAACACCATATATTTT. Its translation: CASRTSSGNTIYF.

CDR3 sequence: CASRTSSYNEQFF. CDR3 nucleotide sequence: TGTGCCAGCAGGACTAGCTCCTACAATGAGCAGTTCTTC. The V and J genes are TRBV28 and TRBJ2-1; D perhaps matches TRBD2 (6 bases). The germline V and J ends were trimmed by 6 bases and 0 bases, with 6 bases remaining between them. The CDR3 has 13 residues. The germline V gene has CDR1 MDHEN and CDR2 SYDVKM.

This clonotype occurred many times. The rearrangement joins TRBV20-1 to TRBJ2-3; D is perhaps TRBD2 (5 bases). The V end lost 3 bases, the J end lost 4 bases, and 14 bases lay between the germline ends. Germline CDR1 DFQATT, CDR2 SNEGSKA (reference sequence). The CDR3 has 14 residues. CDR3 residues: CSARNRPGADTQYF. As DNA, the CDR3 is TGCAGTGCTAGGAACCGTCCCGGGGCAGATACGCAGTATTTT.

At least ten counts were recorded for this clonotype. The rearrangement links TRBV6-6 to TRBJ1-1, with D uncertain. This CDR3 has 16 residues. V dropped 0 bases and J dropped 1 base, with 12 bases sitting between them. In germline, CDR1 is MNHNY, CDR2 SVGAGI (reference sequence). The DNA for the CDR3 is TGTGCCAGCAGTTACTCCTTAGAGGAACAGAACACTGAAGCTTTCTTT. Protein: CASSYSLEEQNTEAFF.

This clonotype was observed at least ten times. This sequence joins TRBV11-1 and TRBJ2-1; TRBD2 aligns across 7 bases. The CDR3 consists of 13 residues. Unmatched junction bases numbered 5, after V lost 8 bases and J lost 4 bases. Germline CDR1 is SGHAT and CDR2 is FQDESV (reference sequence). In DNA, the CDR3 is TGTGCCAGCTCACTAGCGACATACAATGAGCAGTTCTTC. Amino acids: CASSLATYNEQFF.

The V call is TRBV14, the J call TRBJ2-5; no firm D call. V was cut by 1 base and J by 4 bases, with 4 bases left in between. Germline loops: CDR1 SGHDN, CDR2 FVKESK. There are 12 residues in the CDR3. CDR3 DNA: TGTGCCAGCAGCCAAGTCGCAGAGACCCAGTACTTC. This sequence encodes CASSQVAETQYF.

This clonotype was counted a few times. The chain carries TRBV20-1 and TRBJ1-5; 7 bases are a match to TRBD1. The CDR3 is made up of 13 amino acids. Germline V gene data show CDR1 as DFQATT and CDR2 as SNEGSKA (reference sequence). The V and J ends lost 6 bases and 4 bases, in that order; junction bases with no gene match: 6. The CDR3 coding sequence is TGCAGTGCAATCGGACAGGAAAATCAGCCCCAGCATTTT. This encodes CSAIGQENQPQHF.

In this sample, this clonotype turned up once. This may stem from a read error, because a much larger clone lies one nucleotide away. The rearrangement joins TRBV7-2 to TRBJ1-3; D not certain. Germline loops: CDR1 SGHTA, CDR2 FQGNSA. This CDR3 region has 15 residues. The CDR3 region is CASSPGGSSGNTLYF. CDR3 bases: TGTGCCAGCAGCCCCGGTGGCTCCTCTGGAAACACCCTATATTTT.

This clonotype was found many times. The gene calls are TRBV4-3 and TRBJ2-1, with 9 bases aligning to TRBD2. Unmatched junction bases numbered 5, after V lost 4 bases and J lost 4 bases. Germline V gene data show CDR1 as LGHNA and CDR2 as YSLEER. The CDR3 totals 15 residues. The CDR3 coding sequence is TGCGCCAGCAGCCGTCGACTAGCGGAGTACAATGAGCAGTTCTTC. It codes for CASSRRLAEYNEQFF.